The T cell receptor beta chain under discussion was sequenced for a study of beta chain features in type 1 diabetes. This clone was seen a handful of times. The isolated RNA, all of it, was reverse transcribed, so expressed TCRB transcripts were what got sequenced. Each sample of naive, central memory or regulatory T cells had, on average, about 3.57 million reads. TCRdb's table, derived via immunoSEQ multiplex PCR, lists solely in-frame clones and lacks some. The profile covers roughly 230,000 clones, with over 9.5% appearing a single time and around 0.037% taken by the ten largest. This CDR3 contains 14 residues. Trimming removed 3 bases from V and 8 bases from J, with 16 bases in between. CDR1 and CDR2 (germline): WSHSY, SAAADI. Sorting produced populations that all topped 95% purity.

V and J are TRBV10-2 and TRBJ1-2; perhaps TRBD1 as D (5 bases). Sample: naive CD4+ T cells from blood. The TCR comes from a young woman in good health. The CDR3 DNA follows: TGCGCCAGCAGTGATCCGGGGGTCGCGGGGGGCTACACCTTC. Translation gives CASSDPGVAGGYTF.